These T cell receptor beta chains were read from a single sample in a study of blood T cell repertoires in COVID-19. Assay: immunoSEQ multiplex PCR; the TCRdb copy retains only in-frame clones and omits some. The table has 140,000 to 150,000 clones, approximately 90% seen once; the top ten hold less than 3%. Sequencing used peripheral blood. The receptor source for this set is a man aged 55 to 69 with active or convalescent COVID-19. CDR3s include the opening cysteine and the closing phenylalanine or tryptophan. The D gene is left open where the match is weak. Expanded clones get a size class; other rows say once, few or many, or leave the size out.

v_gene: TRBV6-1
abundance: -
d_gene: -
j_gene: TRBJ2-1
len: 16
CDR3aa: CASSGYSGGPYNEQFF
CDR3nt: TGTGCCAGCAGTGGATATTCCGGGGGGCCTTACAATGAGCAGTTCTTC

v_gene: TRBV20-1
abundance: -
d_gene: -
j_gene: TRBJ2-2
len: 11
CDR3aa: CSARLQGELFF
CDR3nt: TGCAGTGCTAGATTGCAGGGGGAGCTGTTTTTT

v_gene: TRBV27
abundance: -
d_gene: -
j_gene: TRBJ1-1
len: 15
CDR3aa: CASSFYRASNTEAFF
CDR3nt: TGTGCCAGCAGTTTTTACAGGGCTTCGAACACTGAAGCTTTCTTT

v_gene: TRBV7-9
abundance: -
d_gene: -
j_gene: TRBJ1-4
len: 15
CDR3aa: CASSPPTGWGEKLFF
CDR3nt: TGTGCCAGCAGTCCCCCGACAGGCTGGGGCGAAAAACTGTTTTTT

v_gene: TRBV10-2
abundance: -
d_gene: TRBD1
j_gene: TRBJ1-2
len: 11
CDR3aa: CASSDDRGRGF
CDR3nt: TGCGCCAGCAGTGACGATAGGGGGCGCGGCTTC

v_gene: TRBV25-1
abundance: once
d_gene: -
j_gene: TRBJ1-2
len: 13
CDR3aa: CASSVRQNYGYTF
CDR3nt: TGTGCCAGCAGTGTGAGGCAGAACTATGGCTACACCTTC

v_gene: TRBV11-2
abundance: -
d_gene: -
j_gene: TRBJ2-1
len: 17
CDR3aa: CASSSRGAEGSYNEQFF
CDR3nt: TGTGCCAGCAGCTCGCGCGGGGCGGAGGGCTCCTACAATGAGCAGTTCTTC

v_gene: TRBV21-1
abundance: -
d_gene: -
j_gene: TRBJ1-1
len: 15
CDR3aa: CATVFWADGVTEAFF
CDR3nt: TGTGCCACAGTCTTTTGGGCGGACGGGGTCACTGAAGCTTTCTTT

v_gene: TRBV7-9
abundance: -
d_gene: TRBD2
j_gene: TRBJ2-1
len: 15
CDR3aa: CASSSTSGSYNEQFF
CDR3nt: TGTGCCAGCAGTTCGACTAGCGGCTCCTACAATGAGCAGTTCTTC

v_gene: TRBV24-1
abundance: -
d_gene: -
j_gene: TRBJ2-2
len: 14
CDR3aa: CATSDLGGTGELFF
CDR3nt: TGTGCCACCAGTGATTTGGGAGGCACCGGGGAGCTGTTTTTT

v_gene: TRBV24-1
abundance: once
d_gene: TRBD1
j_gene: TRBJ2-1
len: 14
CDR3aa: CATSGAGGHNEQFF
CDR3nt: TGTGCCACCAGTGGGGCAGGGGGCCACAATGAGCAGTTCTTC

v_gene: TRBV6-2/TRBV6-3
abundance: once
d_gene: TRBD1
j_gene: TRBJ2-5
len: 13
CDR3aa: CASSPDRERTQYF
CDR3nt: TGTGCCAGCAGTCCGGACAGGGAACGAACCCAGTACTTC

v_gene: TRBV4-3
abundance: -
d_gene: -
j_gene: TRBJ2-3
len: 15
CDR3aa: CASSPTKGVSDTQYF
CDR3nt: TGCGCCAGCAGCCCAACGAAAGGGGTTTCCGATACGCAGTATTTT

v_gene: TRBV21-1
abundance: -
d_gene: -
j_gene: TRBJ1-1
len: 10
CDR3aa: CASRNPEAFF
CDR3nt: TGTGCCTCTAGGAACCCTGAAGCTTTCTTT

v_gene: TRBV5-6
abundance: -
d_gene: -
j_gene: TRBJ2-5
len: 13
CDR3aa: CASSLLQGGTQYF
CDR3nt: TGTGCCAGCAGCTTACTACAGGGCGGGACCCAGTACTTC

v_gene: TRBV7-3
abundance: -
d_gene: -
j_gene: TRBJ2-1
len: 15
CDR3aa: CASSLTGASLNEQFF
CDR3nt: TGTGCCAGCAGCTTAACGGGGGCTTCCTTGAATGAGCAGTTCTTC

v_gene: TRBV29-1
abundance: -
d_gene: -
j_gene: TRBJ1-1
len: 10
CDR3aa: CSARYTEAFF
CDR3nt: TGCAGCGCCAGATACACTGAAGCTTTCTTT